Listed below are T cell receptor beta chains from one sample, sequenced in a study of CD8 T cells in ankylosing spondylitis. TCRdb re-analysed the 5' RACE reads in MiXCR, keeping a single row per CDR3 protein. The sample records a few hundred thousand distinct CDR3 sequences, around 21% being singletons. Sequencing was carried out using blood, either unsorted or a sorted T cell fraction (not recorded which). All receptors come from a female donor with ankylosing spondylitis or in good health (not recorded which). The CDR3 runs from the conserved cysteine through the conserved F or W. Fields, in order: V gene, clone size, J gene, CDR3 protein. For some rows the clone size is stated as once, few or many, or as a class when expanded; others skip it.

V gene: TRBV20-1; clone size: -; J gene: TRBJ2-7; CDR3 protein: CSGEAGASYEQYF
V gene: TRBV6-1; clone size: few; J gene: TRBJ2-1; CDR3 protein: CAISEARLAGQNNEQFF
V gene: TRBV9; clone size: few; J gene: TRBJ2-3; CDR3 protein: CASSVGGVGLAGVTDTQYF
V gene: TRBV10-3; clone size: -; J gene: TRBJ2-1; CDR3 protein: CAISLRGLAGGGGKNEQFF
V gene: TRBV3-1; clone size: -; J gene: TRBJ2-6; CDR3 protein: CASLPNGGPYSGANVLTF
V gene: TRBV10-3; clone size: few; J gene: TRBJ2-7; CDR3 protein: CATAQDPSPEQYF
V gene: TRBV4-1; clone size: few; J gene: TRBJ1-1; CDR3 protein: CASSQGQEAFF
V gene: TRBV5-1; clone size: few; J gene: TRBJ2-1; CDR3 protein: CASSPGLAGAGEQFF
V gene: TRBV20-1; clone size: -; J gene: TRBJ2-5; CDR3 protein: CSASGAGEETQYF
V gene: TRBV29-1; clone size: many; J gene: TRBJ2-1; CDR3 protein: CSVGSVGGSYNEQFF
V gene: TRBV7-2; clone size: few; J gene: TRBJ1-1; CDR3 protein: CASSLAWGGANTEAFF
V gene: TRBV12-3/TRBV12-4; clone size: few; J gene: TRBJ2-5; CDR3 protein: CASSLGLAGPQEETQYF
V gene: TRBV12-3/TRBV12-4; clone size: once; J gene: TRBJ2-5; CDR3 protein: CASSLQGPGETQYF
V gene: TRBV9; clone size: few; J gene: TRBJ2-5; CDR3 protein: CASSVRGRETQYF
V gene: TRBV20-1; clone size: many; J gene: TRBJ2-1; CDR3 protein: CSACPDLYNEQFF
V gene: TRBV2; clone size: few; J gene: TRBJ2-3; CDR3 protein: CASRAGLAGSDTQYF
V gene: TRBV5-1; clone size: few; J gene: TRBJ2-7; CDR3 protein: CASSFRSGGASYEQYF
V gene: TRBV20-1; clone size: few; J gene: TRBJ2-7; CDR3 protein: CSARNAGRLGNEQYF
V gene: TRBV12-3/TRBV12-4; clone size: few; J gene: TRBJ2-1; CDR3 protein: CASSRLAGGPYNEQFF
V gene: TRBV6-5; clone size: many; J gene: TRBJ2-2; CDR3 protein: CASSYSSDPGTGELFF
V gene: TRBV5-1; clone size: once; J gene: TRBJ1-1; CDR3 protein: CASSLNRAEAFF
V gene: TRBV12-3/TRBV12-4; clone size: -; J gene: TRBJ1-3; CDR3 protein: CASSRKDTIYF
V gene: TRBV10-3; clone size: many; J gene: TRBJ1-5; CDR3 protein: CAIKAPGRGQPQHF
V gene: TRBV5-4; clone size: -; J gene: TRBJ1-2; CDR3 protein: CASSLSSRVNYGYTF
V gene: TRBV20-1; clone size: many; J gene: TRBJ2-3; CDR3 protein: CSVNPPDTAQYF
V gene: TRBV14; clone size: -; J gene: TRBJ2-7; CDR3 protein: CASSQGGVRYEQYF
V gene: TRBV9; clone size: once; J gene: TRBJ2-7; CDR3 protein: CASSVGVAGTYEQYF
V gene: TRBV7-8; clone size: -; J gene: TRBJ2-7; CDR3 protein: CASSLGRERTRSYEQYF
V gene: TRBV12-3/TRBV12-4; clone size: few; J gene: TRBJ1-3; CDR3 protein: CASSFNRNTIYF
V gene: TRBV5-1; clone size: -; J gene: TRBJ2-3; CDR3 protein: CASRLQVSTDTQYF
V gene: TRBV12-3/TRBV12-4; clone size: many; J gene: TRBJ2-1; CDR3 protein: CASSLTRSYSYNEQFF
V gene: TRBV3-1; clone size: few; J gene: TRBJ2-7; CDR3 protein: CASSREGSPYEQYF
V gene: TRBV7-2; clone size: -; J gene: TRBJ2-7; CDR3 protein: CASSLEGPSSYEQYF
V gene: TRBV6-1; clone size: -; J gene: TRBJ2-1; CDR3 protein: CASSRARGTAYNEQFF
V gene: TRBV29-1; clone size: few; J gene: TRBJ2-7; CDR3 protein: CSAAQGSYEQYF
V gene: TRBV6-5; clone size: -; J gene: TRBJ1-4; CDR3 protein: CASSYRTGTGTNEKLFF
V gene: TRBV29-1; clone size: -; J gene: TRBJ2-5; CDR3 protein: CSVEVGGRRGETQYF
V gene: TRBV20-1; clone size: few; J gene: TRBJ2-1; CDR3 protein: CSAKILVNEQFF
V gene: TRBV20-1; clone size: -; J gene: TRBJ2-1; CDR3 protein: CSASQQWTGSNEQFF
V gene: TRBV3-1; clone size: few; J gene: TRBJ1-1; CDR3 protein: CASSPFGTGGFEAFF
V gene: TRBV7-2; clone size: few; J gene: TRBJ2-4; CDR3 protein: CASSLEGRNIQYF
V gene: TRBV20-1; clone size: -; J gene: TRBJ2-5; CDR3 protein: CSARPFVGGDGTQYF
V gene: TRBV20-1; clone size: many; J gene: TRBJ2-1; CDR3 protein: CSAGGVTSWDEQFF
V gene: TRBV7-8; clone size: -; J gene: TRBJ2-3; CDR3 protein: CASSLTGGQVADTQYF
V gene: TRBV19; clone size: few; J gene: TRBJ2-1; CDR3 protein: CASSKGTSGWYNEQFF